This T cell receptor (beta chain) was retrieved from a study of early T cells in non-severe SARS-CoV-2 infection. On the study more broadly: Bulk RNA from unsorted whole blood was sequenced; chains were unpaired. Study-wide findings and caveats: VDJdb matching favored anti-spike CD8 responses, missing private and CD4 specificities.

Germline CDR1 MNHEY, CDR2 SVGAGI. This CDR3 spans 14 amino acids. V lost 4 bases and J lost 13; bases outside the gene matches: 12. For this clonotype: Its antigen is currently unknown.

Each CDR3 protein is one row after TCRdb ran MiXCR on the 5' RACE reads. The repertoire consists of fewer than 75,000 distinct CDR3 sequences, with roughly 18% occurring once and the leading ten covering around 9.8%. The sequences come from whole blood, collected at baseline. The rearrangement joins TRBV6-5 to TRBJ1-4, with 7 positions matching TRBD1. The TCR was taken from an adult who was a healthcare worker with PCR-confirmed SARS-CoV-2 infection or an uninfected control (not recorded which). The CDR3 DNA follows: TGTGCCAGCAGTTTCAGCCCCATCCAGGGGGTACTGTTTTTT. This codes for CASSFSPIQGVLFF.